This T cell receptor beta chain appears in the sequencing data of a study of identical twins. Findings of the study overall: The authors drew conclusions from cross-sectional statistical analysis rather than following the same donors. With beta out-of-frame sequences, excess sharing by twins was weaker. Out-of-frame TCR alpha sharing observed in monozygotic twins exceeded model estimates.

This clonotype was observed at least ten times. Its cognate antigen is unknown. cDNA molecules carried unique molecular identifiers, and template switching added a universal primer site. TCRdb itself ran the 5' RACE reads through MiXCR, one entry per CDR3 protein. The table records fewer than 650,000 distinct CDR3 sequences, roughly 6.6% of them present only once. Trimming shortened V by 7 bases and J by 1 base, and 13 bases separated the two germline ends. The germline V gene has CDR1 SQVTM and CDR2 ANQGSEA. The CDR3 consists of 13 residues. These data were also reused for a study on yellow fever vaccine responses in identical twins.

The source of this sequence is a woman under 30 in good health. V and J are TRBV29-1 and TRBJ1-1; possible D gene TRBD1, 6 bases. The specimen was PBMCs. The chain's CDR3 is CSALRGSNTEAFF. The CDR3 coding sequence is TGCAGCGCCCTGAGGGGGTCGAACACTGAAGCTTTCTTT.